This T cell receptor (beta chain) was recovered during a study of cytomegalovirus exposure and HLA in healthy donors. Study results and caveats: According to the study, roughly 160 TCR beta chains were cytomegalovirus-associated. Analyzed later, association rates of TCRs varied across HLA loci, with DRB1 most and HLA-C fewest. Follow-up analysis later connected one missense variant in DCLRE1C with trimming of TCR beta V- and J-genes. Sequencing had likely introduced a cluster of highly shared sequence variants as an artifact.

About this clone itself: Its antigen remains unidentified.

A multiplex PCR was run with 60 Vbeta primers and 13 Jbeta primers. The table came from immunoSEQ multiplex PCR; TCRdb's copy has only in-frame clones and leaves some out. This sample has roughly 120,000 clones, with roughly 74% found just once. This receptor was taken from a woman in her 50s in good health and CMV-seropositive. The sample taken for sequencing was PBMCs.

CDR3 sequence reads: CASSTRDLAETQYF. The CDR3 bases are TGTGCCAGCAGCACCAGGGACTTGGCGGAGACCCAGTACTTC. J is TRBJ2-5 and V is TRBV5-8, with TRBD2 as a possible D gene (6 bases). The CDR3 loop spans 14 amino acids. Germline CDR1 reads SGHTS; CDR2 reads YDEGEE. V gave up 4 bases and J gave up 5 bases, with 15 bases separating them.